Below, one T cell receptor (beta chain) is given with its context. Its specificity is unknown. There are 16 residues in the CDR3. Trimming shortened V by 1 base and J by 4 bases, and 16 bases separated the two germline ends. Looked up from germline, CDR1 is SGHTA and CDR2 is FQGNSA. The sample originates from a study of T cell repertoires in cytomegalovirus infection. Each CDR3 protein gets one entry after TCRdb re-called the reads with MiXCR. The table shows under 150,000 distinct CDR3 sequences, with 20% to 30% occurring only once. Study-wide findings and caveats: Clonotypes of TCR beta that were HLA-C-restricted and CMV-specific dominated the ex vivo response.

This chain links TRBV7-2 with TRBJ1-2; tentatively, D is TRBD1 (6 bases). The sample comprised PBMCs, sequenced either directly or after in vitro stimulation (not recorded which). The clonotype originates from a human donor in good health (CMV status not recorded). Some clones in this sample may be carry-over from other donors' samples. CDR3 protein: CASSLGQGSSTYGYTF. The DNA of the CDR3 is TGTGCCAGCAGCTTAGGGCAGGGGTCGAGTACCTATGGCTACACCTTC.